These 24 T cell receptor beta chains share one sample of origin, sequenced in a study of preoperative IRX-2 immunotherapy in early breast cancer. Clones were read by immunoSEQ multiplex PCR, and TCRdb kept only the in-frame ones, dropping some. Of about 23,000 clones in the sample, 80% to 90% were seen once. Noted treatment: preoperative locoregional IRX-2 cytokine immunotherapy. Sequences were derived from tumor tissue, sampled after IRX-2 immunotherapy. Receptors were obtained from a human donor with breast cancer.

The CDR3: CATSASDTQYF. The CDR3, as DNA: TGTGCCACCTCGGCTTCAGATACGCAGTATTTT. The genes are TRBV13 and TRBJ2-3; D ambiguous. Germline V gives CDR1 PRHDT, CDR2 FYEKMQ (reference sequence). The CDR3 is 11 residues long. Trimming took 10 bases from V and 4 from J, leaving 9 bases between them. Together with reference TRBV13 and TRBJ2-3, the CDR3 gives the full variable domain: AAGVIQSPRHLIKEKRETATLKCYPIPRHDTVYWYQQGPGQDPQFLISFYEKMQSDKGSIPDRFSAQQFSDYHSELNMSSLELGDSALYFCATSASDTQYFGPGTRLTVL.

This clone was counted between two and nine times. J is TRBJ1-5 and V is TRBV19; the D gene is possibly TRBD1 (5 bases). Germline CDR1 and CDR2: LNHDA and SQIVND (reference sequence). Trimming took off 6 bases at V and 2 bases at J, with 5 bases between the two ends. The CDR3 runs to 12 residues. CDR3 sequence: CASRTGNQPQHF. The CDR3 nucleotides are TGTGCCAGTAGGACAGGCAATCAGCCCCAGCATTTT.

This rearrangement joins TRBV6-6 to TRBJ1-2, with TRBD1 matching over 7 bases. Germline CDR1 reads MNHNY; CDR2 reads SVGAGI (reference sequence). V lost 0 bases and J lost 4; bases outside the gene matches: 5. The CDR3 runs to 15 residues. CDR3 sequence: CASSYSSQGGYGYTF. Here the CDR3 DNA reads TGTGCCAGCAGTTACTCGAGCCAGGGGGGCTATGGCTACACCTTC.

The chain couples TRBV5-6 to TRBJ1-4, with 8 bases matching TRBD1. Germline V gene lookup returns CDR1 SGHDT and CDR2 YYEEEE. The CDR3 loop spans 15 amino acids. V shed 1 base and J 8 bases; nucleotides not matched to a gene: 7. The CDR3 is CASSLLQGDREKLFF. For the CDR3, the DNA is TGTGCCAGCAGCTTGCTACAGGGGGACCGAGAAAAACTGTTTTTT.

The CDR3 protein is CASSPGEVEQFF. The DNA of the CDR3 is TGTGCCAGCAGCCCGGGAGAGGTTGAGCAGTTCTTC. This chain connects TRBV9 to TRBJ2-1; maybe TRBD2 (6 bases). The CDR3 length is 12 residues. CDR1 is SGDLS, CDR2 YYNGEE, per germline. The germline V and J ends were trimmed by 4 bases and 9 bases, with 11 bases remaining between them.

The chain uses TRBV19 and TRBJ1-5; 8 nucleotides match TRBD1. The CDR3 covers 14 residues. V was clipped by 7 bases and J by 5 bases; unmatched bases: 7. In germline, CDR1 is LNHDA, CDR2 SQIVND (reference sequence). This chain's CDR3 is CASKTGDFDQPQHF. CDR3 DNA sequence: TGTGCCAGTAAGACAGGGGATTTCGATCAGCCCCAGCATTTT.

This chain connects TRBV5-1 to TRBJ2-1, with 12 bases matching TRBD2. CDR3 length: 15 amino acids. Germline V lookup: CDR1 SGHRS, CDR2 YFSETQ. The trim removed 4 bases at V and 6 bases at J, leaving 5 bases unmatched. CDR3 residues: CASSAGLAGINEQFF. The CDR3, as DNA: TGCGCCAGCAGCGCGGGACTAGCGGGTATCAATGAGCAGTTCTTC.

The V call is TRBV20-1, the J call TRBJ2-1, with D possibly matching TRBD2 (5 bases). Trimming pared 6 bases from V and 5 bases from J, leaving 5 bases between. CDR3 length: 10 residues. Per the germline V gene, CDR1 is DFQATT and CDR2 is SNEGSKA (reference sequence). The CDR3 protein is CSAADNEQFF. The DNA for the CDR3 is TGCAGTGCAGCGGACAATGAGCAGTTCTTC.

This rearrangement joins TRBV5-1 to TRBJ1-1, with D unclear. V lost 1 base to trimming and J lost 11 bases, with 15 bases between them. Germline-derived CDR1 and CDR2 are SGHRS and YFSETQ. The CDR3 spans 13 residues. CDR3 in amino acids: CASSLTWVSSAFF. In nucleotides, the CDR3 is TGCGCCAGCAGCTTGACCTGGGTATCAAGTGCTTTCTTT.

J is TRBJ2-3 and V is TRBV4-1; 8 bases align to TRBD2. The germline CDR1 and CDR2 sequences are MGHRA and YSYEKL. V dropped 0 bases and J dropped 1; count of bases not matched to a gene: 6. The CDR3 contains 17 residues. This chain's CDR3 is CASSQDQGTRRTDTQYF. CDR3 DNA: TGCGCCAGCAGCCAAGATCAAGGGACTAGACGCACAGATACGCAGTATTTT.

This chain links TRBV18 with TRBJ2-7; D gene uncertain. Trimming cost V 3 bases and J 3 bases, with 9 bases left between them. The CDR3 is 13 residues long. Germline assignment: CDR1 KGHSH and CDR2 LQKENI. The CDR3 is CASSPLLLYEQYF. CDR3 nucleotides: TGTGCCAGCTCACCCCTGCTCCTCTACGAGCAGTACTTC.

The chain carries TRBV4-3 and TRBJ1-4, with 9 nucleotides matching TRBD1. V dropped 3 bases and J dropped 4; count of bases not matched to a gene: 6. The length of the CDR3 is 16 residues. Germline V gives CDR1 LGHNA, CDR2 YSLEER. Here the CDR3 reads CASSQDRGRINEKLFF. Here the CDR3 DNA reads TGCGCCAGCAGCCAGGACAGGGGTAGGATTAATGAAAAACTGTTTTTT.

Comment on this clone: An end of the junction differs from the germline gene, which may be a read error. The chain joins TRBV14 to TRBJ1-5; a possible D gene is TRBD1 (5 bases). The CDR3 extends over 13 amino acids. The germline CDR1 and CDR2 sequences are SGHDN and FVKESK. CDR3 DNA sequence: TGTGCCAGCAGCCAAGACGGGGGTCAGTCCCAGCATTTT. This sequence encodes CASSQDGGQSQHF.

This chain connects TRBV6-5 to TRBJ1-1, with 8 bases lining up with TRBD1. The trim removed 8 bases at V and 2 bases at J, leaving 7 bases unmatched. Per the germline V gene, CDR1 is MNHEY and CDR2 is SVGAGI. This CDR3 has 14 residues. DNA of the CDR3: TGTGCCAGCCGGGTGGGACAGGTTAACACTGAAGCTTTCTTT. It translates to CASRVGQVNTEAFF.

This chain connects TRBV27 to TRBJ2-2; D remains ambiguous. V was shortened by 4 bases and J by 1 base, with 1 base between the two germline ends. The CDR3 has 12 residues. Germline V gene sequence: CDR1 MNHEY, CDR2 SMNVEV (reference sequence). The CDR3 here is CASSWNTGELFF. The CDR3 nucleotides read TGTGCCAGCAGTTGGAACACCGGGGAGCTGTTTTTT.

V and J are TRBV5-1 and TRBJ2-5; 7 nucleotides align to TRBD2. The CDR3 is made up of 15 amino acids. The J segment lost 4 bases and the V segment lost 4 bases, leaving 10 bases of the junction unmatched. Germline lookup yields CDR1 SGHRS and CDR2 YFSETQ. The CDR3 here is CASSPSWGGVETQYF. The CDR3 nucleotides read TGCGCCAGCAGCCCCTCGTGGGGGGGGGTAGAGACCCAGTACTTC.

The chain links TRBV7-2 to TRBJ1-1; no definite D call. The germline V and J ends were trimmed by 5 bases and 3 bases, with 13 bases remaining between them. The CDR3 runs 14 residues. The germline gives CDR1 SGHTA, CDR2 FQGNSA. CDR3 amino acids: CASSVVKRDTEAFF. The CDR3, as DNA: TGTGCCAGCAGCGTGGTCAAGAGGGACACTGAAGCTTTCTTT.

This sequence joins TRBV5-1 and TRBJ2-7, with 8 bases that match TRBD1. V shed 5 bases, J shed 3 bases, and the junction held 4 bases outside the gene matches. This CDR3 contains 13 residues. The germline gives CDR1 SGHRS, CDR2 YFSETQ. The DNA of the CDR3 is TGCGCCAGCAGGCCCGGACAGGGCTACGAGCAGTACTTC. It is translated as CASRPGQGYEQYF.

The chain couples TRBV27 to TRBJ1-2, with TRBD1 as a possible D gene (6 bases). This CDR3 has 14 residues. The germline V gene encodes CDR1 MNHEY and CDR2 SMNVEV (reference sequence). V was cut by 8 bases and J by 4 bases, with 17 bases left in between. The CDR3 coding sequence is TGTGCCAGCGGGTTTACAGGGACCTTCTATGGCTACACCTTC. Translation: CASGFTGTFYGYTF.

The rearrangement uses TRBV18 and TRBJ1-1, with a weak D call TRBD1 (6 bases). The CDR3 has 15 amino acids. Germline V lookup: CDR1 KGHSH, CDR2 LQKENI. V was clipped by 7 bases and J by 1 base, with 16 bases between them. Here the CDR3 DNA reads TGTGCCAGCTTAGCTTATGAGACAGGGAACACTGAAGCTTTCTTT. Its protein product is CASLAYETGNTEAFF.

The rearrangement joins TRBV10-3 to TRBJ2-3, with 7 positions matching TRBD1. This CDR3 comprises 17 residues. Germline values: CDR1 ENHRY, CDR2 SYGVKD. J lost 0 bases, V lost 0 bases, and 6 bases had no gene match. The CDR3 reads CAISESKGAGSTDTQYF. The CDR3 nucleotides are TGTGCCATCAGTGAGTCGAAGGGGGCTGGCAGCACAGATACGCAGTATTTT.

This CDR3 reads CATTGLSTQYF. In DNA form, the CDR3 reads TGTGCCACCACCGGTCTTAGTACGCAGTATTTT. The V and J genes are TRBV19 and TRBJ2-3; no definite D call. The CDR3 totals 11 residues. The germline V and J ends were trimmed by 10 bases and 8 bases, with 13 bases remaining between them. Germline CDR1 and CDR2: LNHDA and SQIVND (reference sequence).

J is TRBJ2-2 and V is TRBV5-4, with D possibly TRBD1 on 6 matching bases. CDR1 is SGHNT, CDR2 YYREEE, per germline (reference sequence). V dropped 1 base and J dropped 7 bases, with 11 bases sitting between them. The CDR3 loop spans 14 amino acids. The CDR3 spells CASSLRQVGGELFF. CDR3 nucleotides: TGTGCCAGCAGCTTGCGACAGGTCGGCGGGGAGCTGTTTTTT. Full variable domain (rest looked up from reference TRBV5-4 and TRBJ2-2): ETGVTQSPTHLIKTRGQQVTLRCSSQSGHNTVSWYQQALGQGPQFIFQYYREEENGRGNFPPRFSGLQFPNYSSELNVNALELDDSALYLCASSLRQVGGELFFGEGSRLTVL.

V usage is TRBV6-1 and J usage is TRBJ2-1; 9 bases align to TRBD2. J was trimmed by 2 bases and V by 1 base; bases with no gene match: 6. This CDR3 comprises 17 residues. Germline V gives CDR1 MNHNS, CDR2 SASEGT. The CDR3 loop is CASSEVAGGPPYNEQFF. CDR3 sequence (DNA): TGTGCCAGCAGTGAAGTGGCGGGAGGGCCGCCCTACAATGAGCAGTTCTTC.